This TCR beta chain derives from a study of neurological immune-mediated disorders. In germline, CDR1 is SGHRS, CDR2 YFSETQ. The CDR3 has 15 amino acids. The time point here: longitudinal time-point 2. The sample holds one count of this clonotype. The antigen remains unidentified. The germline gene is not matched at one end of the junction; a read error may be the cause. Study-level results: Patients with HTLV-1-associated myelopathy had the highest level of TCR clonal expansion, whereas patients with multiple sclerosis had the lowest level, falling beneath the level found in healthy controls. Private repertoires in all groups were suggested by the absence of shared CDR3 amino acid sequences among expanded clones across subjects.

With 10-nucleotide random UMIs, 5'RACE was used to make the cDNA. TCRdb called the 5' RACE reads again in MiXCR, with one record for every CDR3 protein. Found here are around 90,000 distinct CDR3 sequences, under 15% of them singletons; the top ten hold approximately 4.5%. This rearrangement joins TRBV5-1 to TRBJ1-5, with D possibly matching TRBD1 (5 bases). The source of this sequence is a female donor with HTLV-1-associated myelopathy (HAM/TSP). Sequenced sample: PBMCs. CDR3 DNA sequence: TGCGCCAGCGGCTTAGAGGGGATGAGCAATCAGCCCCAGCATTTT. It translates to CASGLEGMSNQPQHF. The full variable domain, its missing parts supplied by reference TRBV5-1 and TRBJ1-5, is KAGVTQTPRYLIKTRGQQVTLSCSPISGHRSVSWYQQTPGQGLQFLFEYFSETQRNKGNFPGRFSGRQFSNSRSEMNVSTLELGDSALYLCASGLEGMSNQPQHFGDGTRLSIL.